This is a list of T cell receptor beta chains from one sample in a study of cytomegalovirus exposure and HLA in healthy donors. Profiling relied on immunoSEQ multiplex PCR, and the TCRdb table lists in-frame clones only, not all of them. Of 200,000 to 250,000 clones in the sample, around four fifths were seen once. Material: PBMCs. The receptors derive from a boy aged 2 to 10 in good health and CMV-seronegative. CDR3s include the opening cysteine and the closing phenylalanine or tryptophan. The D gene is left open where the match is weak. Only some rows state a clone size, as once, few, many or a class for expanded clones.

D	J	V	size	length	CDR3	DNA
TRBD1	TRBJ1-1	TRBV6-5	-	15	CASSHRTGVATEAFF	TGTGCCAGCAGCCACCGGACAGGGGTGGCCACTGAAGCTTTCTTT
TRBD2	TRBJ2-7	TRBV6-1	-	14	CASRKLAPTYEQYF	TGTGCCAGCAGGAAACTAGCGCCCACCTACGAGCAGTACTTC
-	TRBJ2-3	TRBV7-3	-	16	CASSLGLRGGTDTQYF	TGTGCCAGCAGCTTAGGGTTGCGGGGCGGCACAGATACGCAGTATTTT
TRBD1	TRBJ1-2	TRBV19	-	16	CASSTGTGGFGYGYTF	TGTGCCAGTAGTACCGGGACAGGGGGCTTTGGCTATGGCTACACCTTC
TRBD2	TRBJ2-3	TRBV5-1	-	15	CASSFERDFTDTQYF	TGCGCCAGCAGCTTTGAGCGGGACTTCACAGATACGCAGTATTTT
-	TRBJ2-7	TRBV9	-	16	CASSTRPDGRSYEQYF	TGTGCCAGCAGCACTCGCCCCGATGGCAGGTCCTACGAGCAGTACTTC
-	TRBJ2-5	TRBV6-1	-	15	CASSEGTGGSGTQYF	TGTGCCAGCAGTGAAGGGACGGGGGGCTCGGGGACCCAGTACTTC
TRBD1	TRBJ1-2	TRBV6-6	-	15	CASSYCRTGRSGYTF	TGTGCCAGCAGTTACTGTCGGACAGGGAGGAGTGGCTACACCTTC
TRBD2	TRBJ2-1	TRBV30	once	15	CAWSAGGFPHNEQFF	TGTGCCTGGAGTGCCGGGGGGTTTCCCCACAATGAGCAGTTCTTC
TRBD1	TRBJ1-1	TRBV9	-	15	CASSLPSAGGCLAFF	TGTGCCAGCAGCTTACCCTCGGCAGGGGGTTGTTTAGCTTTCTTT
TRBD1	TRBJ2-7	TRBV7-2	-	15	CASSPQSRGLYEQYF	TGTGCCAGCAGCCCCCAGTCCAGGGGGCTCTACGAGCAGTACTTC
-	TRBJ1-2	TRBV9	-	14	CASSAYQGWAGYTF	TGTGCCAGCAGCGCCTACCAGGGGTGGGCTGGCTACACCTTC
-	TRBJ2-7	TRBV9	-	13	CASSPPSSYEQYF	TGTGCCAGCAGCCCCCCCAGCTCCTACGAGCAGTACTTC
-	TRBJ1-2	TRBV6-1	-	15	CASSEFPQTNYGYTF	TGTGCCAGCAGTGAATTCCCACAGACTAACTATGGCTACACCTTC
TRBD1	TRBJ1-3	TRBV13	-	18	CASSSTLSDRDDGNTIYF	TGTGCCAGCAGCTCGACTCTGTCCGACAGGGATGATGGAAACACCATATATTTT
-	TRBJ1-2	TRBV4-1	-	14	CASSLGASGDGYTF	TGCGCCAGCAGCCTTGGGGCCTCTGGTGATGGCTACACCTTC
TRBD2	TRBJ2-7	TRBV7-9	-	14	CASRDSGSSYEQYF	TGTGCCAGCAGGGATAGCGGGAGTAGCTACGAGCAGTACTTC
-	TRBJ1-5	TRBV7-8	-	13	CASSWDGGETQHF	TGTGCCAGCAGCTGGGACGGGGGAGAGACCCAGCATTTT
-	TRBJ1-4	TRBV5-4	-	16	CASSLPGHNSNEKLFF	TGTGCCAGCAGCTTACCAGGACACAACTCTAATGAAAAACTGTTTTTT
-	TRBJ2-3	TRBV6-6	-	15	CASGRGGILADTQYF	TGTGCCAGCGGTAGGGGCGGGATACTGGCAGATACGCAGTATTTT
TRBD2	TRBJ2-2	TRBV5-1	-	15	CASRPLAGDTGELFF	TGCGCCAGCAGACCACTAGCGGGAGACACCGGGGAGCTGTTTTTT
-	TRBJ2-6	TRBV6-4	few	16	CASSENSRSGANVLTF	TGTGCCAGCAGTGAAAACAGTCGATCTGGGGCCAACGTCCTGACTTTC
-	TRBJ1-1	TRBV27	-	13	CASSFLGQCEAFF	TGTGCCAGCAGTTTTCTCGGACAGTGTGAAGCTTTCTTT
TRBD1	TRBJ1-2	TRBV5-1	-	16	CASSLGTDYPSYGYTF	TGCGCCAGCAGCTTAGGGACAGACTACCCCTCTTATGGCTACACCTTC
-	TRBJ2-3	TRBV30	-	13	CAWTSLSTDTQYF	TGTGCCTGGACTAGCCTGAGCACAGATACGCAGTATTTT
TRBD2	TRBJ2-7	TRBV15	-	18	CATSSRRGRGREGYEQYF	TGTGCCACCAGCAGTCGAAGGGGTAGGGGGCGGGAGGGGTACGAGCAGTACTTC
-	TRBJ1-3	TRBV4-2	-	15	CASSQDGPLLNTIYF	TGTGCCAGCAGCCAAGATGGCCCGTTGTTAAACACCATATATTTT
TRBD1	TRBJ2-3	TRBV12-5	-	16	CASGLVPGQGTDTQYF	TGTGCTAGTGGTTTGGTACCGGGACAGGGGACAGATACGCAGTATTTT
TRBD1	TRBJ2-1	TRBV4-1	-	14	CASSQPTGVHEQFF	TGCGCCAGCAGCCAACCCACAGGGGTCCATGAGCAGTTCTTC
-	TRBJ2-1	TRBV11-3	-	15	CASSFGEYPYNEQFF	TGTGCCAGCAGCTTTGGGGAGTACCCCTACAATGAGCAGTTCTTC
-	TRBJ1-2	TRBV12-5	-	12	CASGLGGYGYTF	TGTGCTAGTGGTTTGGGAGGGTATGGCTACACCTTC
TRBD1	TRBJ2-3	TRBV27	once	17	CASSPTQGASTTDTQYF	TGTGCCAGCAGTCCTACTCAGGGGGCTTCCACCACAGATACGCAGTATTTT
-	TRBJ2-7	TRBV2	-	13	CASSTGIGDEQYF	TGTGCCAGCAGTACAGGGATAGGGGACGAGCAGTACTTC
-	TRBJ2-3	TRBV28	-	14	CASSQGVDGDTQYF	TGTGCCAGCAGCCAAGGGGTCGACGGCGATACGCAGTATTTT
-	TRBJ2-6	TRBV27	few	15	CASSLSFSGANVLTF	TGTGCCAGCAGTTTGAGCTTCTCTGGGGCCAACGTCCTGACTTTC
TRBD2	TRBJ2-4	TRBV5-6	few	16	CASSYGLAGAGNIQYF	TGTGCCAGCAGTTACGGACTAGCGGGGGCTGGAAACATTCAGTACTTC
-	TRBJ2-7	TRBV27	-	14	CASSLQGGRTEQYF	TGTGCCAGCAGTCTCCAGGGGGGAAGGACCGAGCAGTACTTC
-	TRBJ2-7	TRBV6-1	-	12	CASSESRYEQYF	TGTGCCAGCAGTGAAAGCCGGTACGAGCAGTACTTC
TRBD1	TRBJ2-7	TRBV5-4	-	14	CASSSRDRGHEQYF	TGTGCCAGCAGCTCCCGGGACAGGGGACACGAGCAGTACTTC
-	TRBJ2-3	TRBV5-4	-	13	CASSLAGGMGQYF	TGTGCCAGCAGCTTGGCGGGCGGGATGGGGCAGTATTTT
-	TRBJ1-3	TRBV5-1	-	16	CASSLEQFLSGNTIYF	TGCGCCAGCAGCTTGGAACAGTTCCTCTCTGGAAACACCATATATTTT
TRBD2	TRBJ2-7	TRBV5-4	once	11	CASSFGGEQYF	TGTGCCAGCAGCTTCGGGGGGGAGCAGTACTTC
-	TRBJ1-6	TRBV30	-	14	CAWWGGSYNSPLHF	TGTGCCTGGTGGGGGGGCTCCTATAATTCACCCCTCCACTTT
TRBD2	TRBJ2-7	TRBV11-2	once	15	CASSLPAGGSYEQYF	TGTGCCAGCAGCTTACCAGCGGGAGGGTCCTACGAGCAGTACTTC